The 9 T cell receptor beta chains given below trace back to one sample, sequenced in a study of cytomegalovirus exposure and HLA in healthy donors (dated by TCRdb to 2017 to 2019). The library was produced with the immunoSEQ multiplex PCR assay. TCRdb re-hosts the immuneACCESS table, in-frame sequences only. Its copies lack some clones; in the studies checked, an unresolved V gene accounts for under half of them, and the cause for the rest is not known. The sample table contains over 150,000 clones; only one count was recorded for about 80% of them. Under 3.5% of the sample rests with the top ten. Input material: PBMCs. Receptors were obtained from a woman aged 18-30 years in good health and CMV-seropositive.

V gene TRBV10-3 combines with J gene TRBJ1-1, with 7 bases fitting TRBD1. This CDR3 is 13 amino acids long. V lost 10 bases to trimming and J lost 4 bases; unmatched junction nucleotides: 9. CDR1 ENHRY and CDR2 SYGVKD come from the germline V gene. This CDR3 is CATLISGGTEAFF. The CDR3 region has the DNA TGTGCCACCCTCATATCAGGGGGCACTGAAGCTTTCTTT.

The CDR3 DNA reads TGTGCCAGCAGCCGGACAGGCGGGGGAAACACCATATATTTT. This translates into CASSRTGGGNTIYF. V is TRBV6-5 and J is TRBJ1-3; 7 bases map to TRBD1. Germline V gene sequence: CDR1 MNHEY, CDR2 SVGAGI. The CDR3 extends over 14 amino acids. Trimming took 6 bases from V and 4 from J; bases not matched to a gene: 6.

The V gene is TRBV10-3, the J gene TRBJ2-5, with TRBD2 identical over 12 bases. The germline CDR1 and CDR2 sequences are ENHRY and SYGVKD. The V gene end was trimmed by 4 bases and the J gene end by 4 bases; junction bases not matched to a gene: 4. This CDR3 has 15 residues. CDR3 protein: CAISASGGAVETQYF. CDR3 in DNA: TGTGCCATCAGTGCTAGCGGGGGGGCTGTAGAGACCCAGTACTTC.

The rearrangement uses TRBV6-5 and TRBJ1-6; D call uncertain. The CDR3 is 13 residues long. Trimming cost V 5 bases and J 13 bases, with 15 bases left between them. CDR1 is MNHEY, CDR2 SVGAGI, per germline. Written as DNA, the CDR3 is TGTGCCAGCAGTCATCCTCTAGAGGGCCCCCTCCACTTT. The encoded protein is CASSHPLEGPLHF.

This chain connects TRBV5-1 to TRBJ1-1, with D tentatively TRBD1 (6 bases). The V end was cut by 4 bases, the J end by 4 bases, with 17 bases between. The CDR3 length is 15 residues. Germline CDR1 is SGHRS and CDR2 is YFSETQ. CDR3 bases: TGCGCCAGCAGCCTCCCGAATCAGGGGAGCACTGAAGCTTTCTTT. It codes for CASSLPNQGSTEAFF.

CDR3 bases: TGTGCCATCAGTATCCCGGGGGGGGTAAACGAGCAGTACTTC. Protein sequence: CAISIPGGVNEQYF. The chain joins TRBV10-3 to TRBJ2-7; 8 nucleotides align to TRBD2. V was pared by 5 bases and J by 5 bases, with 8 bases of the junction left unmatched. The CDR3 has 14 amino acids. Germline V gene sequence: CDR1 ENHRY, CDR2 SYGVKD.

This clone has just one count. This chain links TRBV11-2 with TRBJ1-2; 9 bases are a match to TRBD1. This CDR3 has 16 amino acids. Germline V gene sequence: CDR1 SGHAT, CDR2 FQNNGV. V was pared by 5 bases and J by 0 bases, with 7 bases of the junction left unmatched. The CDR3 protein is CASSRQGDVANYGYTF. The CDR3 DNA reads TGTGCCAGCAGCCGACAGGGGGACGTAGCTAACTATGGCTACACCTTC.

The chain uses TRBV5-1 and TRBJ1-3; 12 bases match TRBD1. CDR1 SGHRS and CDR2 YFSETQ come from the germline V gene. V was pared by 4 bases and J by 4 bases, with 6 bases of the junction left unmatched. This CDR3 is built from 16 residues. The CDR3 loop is CASSEGQGAGGNTIYF. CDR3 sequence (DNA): TGCGCCAGCAGCGAGGGACAGGGGGCGGGAGGAAACACCATATATTTT.

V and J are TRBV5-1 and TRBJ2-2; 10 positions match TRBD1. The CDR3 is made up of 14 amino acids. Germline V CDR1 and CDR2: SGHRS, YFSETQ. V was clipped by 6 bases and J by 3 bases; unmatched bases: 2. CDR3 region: CASTGTGDTGELFF. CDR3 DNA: TGCGCCAGCACCGGGACAGGGGACACCGGGGAGCTGTTTTTT.